The TCR beta chain under discussion was sequenced for a study of T-cell memory formation after mild COVID-19. Study-wide points: Some clones that responded were present in memory (sampled pre-infection), which suggests cross-reactive memory joined.

The CDR3 covers 13 residues. V lost 5 bases to trimming and J lost 4 bases, with 12 bases between them. This clonotype was seen more than once but under ten times. Its antigen is undetermined. In TCRdb, the 5' RACE reads were re-called with MiXCR into one record per CDR3 protein. The top ten clones hold more than 10% of a sample with about 560,000 distinct CDR3 sequences, over 15% of them seen once. The chain carries TRBV12-3 or TRBV12-4 and TRBJ2-7; D gene unclear. Sequencing input: PBMCs or a T cell subset sorted from them (not recorded which). The receptor was derived from an adult woman who had mild COVID-19 (a few samples of this study predate the infection). Cell type and time point are not known. Here the CDR3 reads CASSAAGYYEQYF. The CDR3 bases are TGTGCCAGCAGTGCCGCCGGTTATTACGAGCAGTACTTC.